This T cell receptor (beta chain) was identified during a study of blood T cell repertoires in COVID-19. Study details: Acute and convalescent COVID-19 samples came from the United States, Italy and Spain. In each case, the material was cDNA or gDNA derived from T cells, B-cell-depleted T cells, or PBMCs.

In the authors' methods: Amplification of reference gene primers was used by the study to estimate nucleated cell counts. Profiling relied on immunoSEQ multiplex PCR, and the TCRdb table lists in-frame clones only, not all of them. V and J calls and clone size are copied from that table; D and trimming were computed from the DNA. The profile covers under 60,000 clones, with about nine tenths appearing a single time and 10% taken by the ten largest. Germline V gives CDR1 SGHNT, CDR2 YYREEE (reference sequence). The V segment lost 4 bases and the J segment 1 base; nucleotides outside the gene matches: 6. This CDR3 is built from 16 residues.

The genes are TRBV5-4 and TRBJ2-4, with TRBD1 identical over 9 bases. The clonotype originates from a human donor with acute or convalescent COVID-19. The donor label of this sample is uncertain. Input material: peripheral blood. The CDR3 DNA sequence: TGTGCCAGCAGCGAGCAGACAGGGGGTGCCAAAAACATTCAGTACTTC. This codes for CASSEQTGGAKNIQYF. The full variable domain, completed using reference TRBV5-4 and TRBJ2-4, is ETGVTQSPTHLIKTRGQQVTLRCSSQSGHNTVSWYQQALGQGPQFIFQYYREEENGRGNFPPRFSGLQFPNYSSELNVNALELDDSALYLCASSEQTGGAKNIQYFGAGTRLSVL.